This is a list of T cell receptor beta chains from one sample in a study of spatial heterogeneity in lung cancer. TCRdb reprocessed the 5' RACE reads with MiXCR, giving one entry per CDR3 protein. This sample carries about 27,000 distinct CDR3 sequences, roughly 7.1% of them seen once, and the ten largest clones take about 24%. Specimen: lung tumor tissue, collected at surgery. The receptors were gathered from a male donor with early-stage non-small cell lung cancer. The CDR3 runs from the conserved cysteine through the conserved F or W. The D gene is left open where the match is weak. A clone size is listed for some rows: how often the clone was seen (once, few, many), or a class if it is expanded.

V gene	clone size	J gene	CDR3 length	D gene	CDR3 protein	CDR3 DNA
TRBV6-2/TRBV6-3	.	TRBJ2-1	15	.	CASSSRPTRSNEQFF	TGTGCCAGCAGCTCACGACCGACCAGGTCGAATGAGCAGTTCTTC
TRBV7-6	medium-sized	TRBJ2-7	16	.	CASSFRGGKEAYEQYF	TGTGCCAGCAGCTTTAGGGGAGGAAAGGAGGCCTACGAGCAGTACTTC
TRBV20-1	many	TRBJ2-3	15	.	CSARGPRDGSDTQYF	TGCAGTGCTAGAGGGCCCAGGGACGGTTCAGATACGCAGTATTTT
TRBV6-2/TRBV6-3	.	TRBJ1-2	14	.	CASSSTPSEYGYTF	TGTGCCAGCAGTTCCACCCCCTCTGAGTATGGCTACACCTTC
TRBV10-3	many	TRBJ2-5	15	.	CAISPAQGTPETQYF	TGTGCCATCAGTCCCGCACAGGGAACGCCAGAGACCCAGTACTTC
TRBV6-6	many	TRBJ2-5	14	.	CASSYSHVSETQYF	TGTGCCAGCAGTTACTCGCATGTTTCGGAGACCCAGTACTTC
TRBV6-6	few	TRBJ2-6	15	.	CASSYLGTGANVLTF	TGTGCCAGCAGTTACCTGGGAACTGGGGCCAACGTCCTGACTTTC
TRBV12-3/TRBV12-4	many	TRBJ1-2	12	TRBD1	CASSLNRGGYTF	TGTGCCAGCAGCTTAAACAGGGGCGGCTACACCTTC
TRBV7-9	medium-sized	TRBJ2-5	13	.	CASQLGVGETQYF	TGTGCCAGCCAGCTGGGGGTCGGGGAGACCCAGTACTTC
TRBV20-1	many	TRBJ2-7	13	.	CSASTQATYEQYF	TGCAGTGCTAGTACCCAGGCCACCTACGAGCAGTACTTC
TRBV20-1	.	TRBJ2-1	14	TRBD1	CSASRDSVWNEQFF	TGCAGTGCCAGCCGGGACAGTGTTTGGAATGAGCAGTTCTTC
TRBV25-1	many	TRBJ2-5	16	TRBD2	CASSLGTSSQTETQYF	TGTGCCAGCAGTCTGGGGACTAGTTCTCAAACGGAGACCCAGTACTTC
TRBV6-5	many	TRBJ2-7	16	TRBD2	CASRRRGGSEVYEQYF	TGTGCCAGCAGACGCCGCGGCGGGAGTGAAGTCTACGAGCAGTACTTC
TRBV6-6	many	TRBJ2-2	15	TRBD2	CASSYSGGFTGELFF	TGTGCCAGCAGTTACTCGGGGGGGTTCACCGGGGAGCTGTTTTTT
TRBV20-1	many	TRBJ1-5	13	.	CSASRTESQPQHF	TGCAGTGCTTCCCGGACGGAATCGCAGCCCCAGCATTTT
TRBV11-2	many	TRBJ2-1	15	.	CASSLLHREANEQFF	TGTGCCAGCAGCTTACTGCACAGGGAGGCCAATGAGCAGTTCTTC
TRBV5-1	few	TRBJ2-7	12	.	CASSLNRERLYF	TGCGCCAGCAGCTTGAACCGGGAACGGCTGTACTTC
TRBV15	many	TRBJ2-5	13	.	CATLADGERSQYF	TGTGCCACTCTTGCGGACGGGGAACGGTCCCAGTACTTC
TRBV12-3/TRBV12-4	many	TRBJ1-5	14	.	CASSFPGGNQPQHF	TGTGCCAGCAGTTTTCCCGGGGGCAATCAGCCCCAGCATTTT
TRBV20-1	few	TRBJ1-5	14	.	CSAPDNVGNQPQHF	TGCAGTGCTCCTGACAATGTGGGGAATCAGCCCCAGCATTTT
TRBV20-1	many	TRBJ2-7	13	.	CSAPDGSSYEQYF	TGCAGTGCCCCGGACGGAAGCTCCTACGAGCAGTACTTC
TRBV5-6	.	TRBJ2-3	16	TRBD2	CASSPYGGGVTDTQYF	TGTGCCAGCAGCCCCTACGGGGGGGGCGTGACAGATACGCAGTATTTT
TRBV18	few	TRBJ1-5	15	TRBD1	CASSPTGDGNQPQHF	TGTGCCAGCTCGCCGACAGGGGATGGCAATCAGCCCCAGCATTTT
TRBV5-8	many	TRBJ1-5	14	TRBD1	CASSLLTGDQPQHF	TGTGCCAGCAGCTTGCTGACAGGGGATCAGCCCCAGCATTTT
TRBV2	many	TRBJ2-7	14	TRBD2	CATGGVILSYEQYF	TGTGCAACGGGGGGGGTCATTTTGTCCTACGAGCAGTACTTC
TRBV23-1	few	TRBJ2-1	15	TRBD1	CASSLRDRGNNEQFF	TGCGCCAGCAGTCTCCGGGACAGGGGTAACAATGAGCAGTTCTTC
TRBV20-1	few	TRBJ1-5	13	TRBD1	CSTQGVGNQPQHF	TGCAGCACACAGGGGGTCGGCAATCAGCCCCAGCATTTT
TRBV6-6	few	TRBJ1-3	17	.	CASSFRSTGFSGNTIYF	TGTGCCAGCAGTTTTCGGTCGACAGGCTTCTCTGGAAACACCATATATTTT
TRBV5-4	.	TRBJ2-7	14	.	CASSFSKGGYEQYF	TGTGCCAGCAGCTTTTCAAAAGGGGGCTACGAGCAGTACTTC
TRBV20-1	many	TRBJ1-1	13	.	CSATAGSDTEAFF	TGCAGTGCTACTGCGGGGTCGGACACTGAAGCTTTCTTT
TRBV15	many	TRBJ2-4	16	.	CATSRDRPLAKNIQYF	TGTGCCACCAGCAGGGACCGCCCTCTAGCCAAAAACATTCAGTACTTC
TRBV28	many	TRBJ1-1	17	.	CASSLAGGAGMNTEAFF	TGTGCCAGCAGCTTGGCGGGGGGCGCCGGGATGAACACTGAAGCTTTCTTT
TRBV28	many	TRBJ1-2	12	.	CASSQRRNGYTF	TGTGCCAGCAGTCAGCGGAGGAATGGCTACACCTTC
TRBV20-1	many	TRBJ2-1	12	.	CSASYQGVEQFF	TGCAGTGCTAGTTATCAGGGAGTAGAGCAGTTCTTC
TRBV11-2	many	TRBJ2-1	12	TRBD1	CASSWDRGEQFF	TGTGCCAGCAGCTGGGACAGGGGCGAGCAGTTCTTC
TRBV11-2	.	TRBJ2-3	15	.	CASSLGPAGADTQYF	TGTGCCAGCAGCTTGGGCCCAGCGGGCGCAGATACGCAGTATTTT
TRBV9	many	TRBJ1-1	17	TRBD1	CASSPTGTGAMNTEAFF	TGTGCCAGCAGCCCAACCGGGACAGGGGCCATGAACACTGAAGCTTTCTTT
TRBV4-3	.	TRBJ1-2	15	.	CASSRLGRVLDGYTF	TGCGCCAGCAGCCGATTGGGCAGGGTACTAGATGGCTACACCTTC
TRBV28	many	TRBJ1-5	12	.	CASRWSNQPQHF	TGTGCCAGCAGGTGGAGCAATCAGCCCCAGCATTTT
TRBV12-3/TRBV12-4	many	TRBJ2-3	15	TRBD1	CASSLILTGADTQYF	TGTGCCAGCAGTTTAATACTAACAGGGGCAGATACGCAGTATTTT
TRBV28	many	TRBJ1-5	14	.	CASSLPLSNQPQHF	TGTGCCAGCAGTTTACCCCTAAGCAATCAGCCCCAGCATTTT
TRBV29-1	many	TRBJ1-3	12	.	CSVVFSGNTIYF	TGCAGCGTTGTATTTTCTGGAAACACCATATATTTT
TRBV2	many	TRBJ2-1	13	.	CASSGGTSNEQFF	TGTGCCAGCAGTGGAGGGACTTCCAATGAGCAGTTCTTC
TRBV5-6	few	TRBJ2-5	14	TRBD2	CASRVVGRAETQYF	TGTGCCAGCAGGGTCGTCGGGAGGGCAGAGACCCAGTACTTC
TRBV6-2/TRBV6-3	.	TRBJ2-3	16	.	CASSYQDRSGGDTQYF	TGTGCCAGCAGTTACCAGGACAGGTCCGGGGGAGATACGCAGTATTTT
TRBV29-1	few	TRBJ2-7	14	.	CSVSRDWSSYEQYF	TGCAGCGTTAGCCGGGACTGGAGCTCCTACGAGCAGTACTTC
TRBV27	.	TRBJ2-5	16	TRBD2	CASSSLLAGFQETQYF	TGTGCCAGCAGTTCGCTCCTAGCGGGTTTTCAAGAGACCCAGTACTTC
TRBV11-2	many	TRBJ1-5	15	.	CASSLSTDSNQPQHF	TGTGCCAGCAGCTTATCCACGGATAGCAATCAGCCCCAGCATTTT
TRBV4-1	many	TRBJ2-7	14	.	CASSQEARGYEQYF	TGCGCCAGCAGCCAAGAGGCAAGGGGCTACGAGCAGTACTTC
TRBV4-2	few	TRBJ1-4	13	.	CASRAGYVEKLFF	TGTGCCAGCAGGGCAGGGTATGTTGAAAAACTGTTTTTT
TRBV27	many	TRBJ2-7	14	.	CASSLTSDSYEQYF	TGTGCCAGCAGTTTAACATCTGACTCCTACGAGCAGTACTTC
TRBV7-2	.	TRBJ1-2	14	TRBD1	CASSSQAGGEGYTF	TGTGCCAGCAGCTCCCAGGCAGGGGGCGAGGGCTACACCTTC
TRBV7-6	few	TRBJ2-7	15	TRBD2	CASSPWTSLSYEQYF	TGTGCCAGCAGCCCCTGGACTAGTCTATCCTACGAGCAGTACTTC
TRBV27	.	TRBJ2-6	15	.	CVSSFRDSGANVLTF	TGTGTCAGCAGTTTTCGGGACTCTGGGGCCAACGTCCTGACTTTC
TRBV20-1	.	TRBJ2-7	13	TRBD1	CSATWDREYEQYF	TGCAGTGCTACATGGGACAGGGAGTACGAGCAGTACTTC